The T cell receptor (beta chain) under discussion was sequenced for a study of blood T cell repertoires in COVID-19. Study at large: Nucleic acid was either cDNA or gDNA, and it came from T cells, B-cell-depleted T cells, or PBMCs.

Germline V CDR1 and CDR2: MGHDK, SYGVNS. This CDR3 spans 14 amino acids. The germline V and J ends were trimmed by 6 bases and 1 base, with 12 bases remaining between them. Generated by immunoSEQ multiplex PCR, the TCRdb table keeps only in-frame clones and is missing some. The sample records roughly 430,000 clones, over 75% being singletons. Living in 20 to 30 US areas, the participants were between 18 and 89 years of age. This sequence was found in a woman aged 40 to 50 with acute COVID-19. Sequencing was performed on PBMCs or T cells enriched from blood (not recorded which). V and J are TRBV25-1 and TRBJ1-1; tentatively, D is TRBD1 (6 bases). CDR3 DNA: TGTGCCAGCAGCGATGACAGGAAGAACACTGAAGCTTTCTTT. Amino acid sequence: CASSDDRKNTEAFF.